This passage covers 26 T cell receptor beta chains from one sample sequenced in a study of cytomegalovirus exposure and HLA in healthy donors (TCRdb year 2017). The library relied on the immunoSEQ multiplex PCR assay. For the multiplex PCR, a mixture combining 60 forward primers for TCR Vbeta segments and 13 reverse primers for TCR Jbeta segments was used. This is the immuneACCESS table as TCRdb keeps it, with only in-frame sequences that have V and J called. A part of the clones is gone; compared with another copy, unresolved V genes explain less than half, and the rest is unexplained. This sample is represented by 100,000 to 140,000 clones; about 81% of them were singletons. The top ten clones comprise less than 3.5% of the sample. Sequenced material: PBMCs. The receptor source for this set is a man aged 30-40 years in good health and CMV-seropositive.

This chain links TRBV6-5 with TRBJ1-1; D call uncertain. V was clipped by 6 bases and J by 1 base, with 15 bases between them. The CDR3 runs 15 residues. The germline gives CDR1 MNHEY, CDR2 SVGAGI. CDR3 DNA: TGTGCCAGCAGCAACCCTCGAGGAGGGAACACTGAAGCTTTCTTT. Amino acid sequence: CASSNPRGGNTEAFF.

The chain links TRBV5-1 to TRBJ2-1; D is possibly TRBD1 (5 bases). V lost 0 bases and J lost 9, with 16 bases in between. Germline CDR1 reads SGHRS; CDR2 reads YFSETQ. This CDR3 contains 15 residues. CDR3 in DNA: TGCGCCAGCAGCTTGGTGGGCAGGGAATCGGGTGAGCAGTTCTTC. Its translation is CASSLVGRESGEQFF.

The chain uses TRBV6-1 and TRBJ1-1; 8 nucleotides agree with TRBD1. Germline V gene sequence: CDR1 MNHNS, CDR2 SASEGT. V dropped 3 bases and J dropped 1; count of bases not matched to a gene: 4. This CDR3 spans 15 amino acids. The CDR3 reads CASSDQGAKNTEAFF. The CDR3 DNA sequence: TGTGCCAGCAGTGACCAGGGGGCAAAGAACACTGAAGCTTTCTTT.

This clone showed up just once. This rearrangement joins TRBV6-1 to TRBJ1-5, with unresolved D. The CDR3 is 14 amino acids. The V gene lost 5 bases and the J gene lost 6 bases, with 14 bases spanning the gap. Germline lookup yields CDR1 MNHNS and CDR2 SASEGT. CDR3: CASSLTVSSQPQHF. The CDR3 DNA is TGTGCCAGCAGTTTAACAGTCTCGAGTCAGCCCCAGCATTTT.

CDR3 loop: CASRGASWVVDGYTF. Here the CDR3 DNA reads TGTGCCAGCAGGGGAGCCTCGTGGGTTGTCGATGGCTACACCTTC. The V call is TRBV6-5, the J call TRBJ1-2; D remains ambiguous. V lost 6 bases and J 6 bases, leaving 20 bases between the germline ends. Germline lookup yields CDR1 MNHEY and CDR2 SVGAGI. The CDR3 loop spans 15 amino acids.

The V gene is TRBV5-1, the J gene TRBJ2-5; tentative D call: TRBD2 (5 bases). CDR1 is SGHRS, CDR2 YFSETQ, per germline. The CDR3 runs to 13 residues. V was clipped by 4 bases and J by 1 base, with 8 bases between them. This CDR3 reads CASSPEVQETQYF. CDR3 DNA: TGCGCCAGCAGCCCGGAGGTCCAAGAGACCCAGTACTTC. Based on the CDR3 plus reference TRBV5-1 and TRBJ2-5, the full variable domain is KAGVTQTPRYLIKTRGQQVTLSCSPISGHRSVSWYQQTPGQGLQFLFEYFSETQRNKGNFPGRFSGRQFSNSRSEMNVSTLELGDSALYLCASSPEVQETQYFGPGTRLLVL.

The chain has TRBV19 and TRBJ1-5; the D gene is possibly TRBD1 (6 bases). Germline V gene lookup returns CDR1 LNHDA and CDR2 SQIVND (reference sequence). This CDR3 contains 14 residues. V was cut by 2 bases and J by 9 bases, with 14 bases left in between. The CDR3 is CASSIRRQDRPQHF. In DNA, the CDR3 is TGTGCCAGTAGTATAAGAAGACAGGACCGGCCCCAGCATTTT.

The gene calls are TRBV7-8 and TRBJ1-1; D ambiguous. The CDR3 sequence is 15 residues long. Germline CDR1 SGHVS, CDR2 FQNEAQ. The germline V and J ends were trimmed by 3 bases and 5 bases, with 16 bases remaining between them. This CDR3 is CASSFSRQSGTEAFF. CDR3 bases: TGTGCCAGCAGCTTTAGTCGGCAATCCGGGACTGAAGCTTTCTTT.

J is TRBJ2-2 and V is TRBV7-9; D may be TRBD2 (5 bases). This CDR3 has 14 amino acids. Germline lookup yields CDR1 SEHNR and CDR2 FQNEAQ (reference sequence). Trimming removed 7 bases at V and 2 bases at J, with 11 bases between. CDR3 DNA sequence: TGTGCCAGCAACATGGGAGATAACACCGGGGAGCTGTTTTTT. Translating it yields CASNMGDNTGELFF.

DNA for the CDR3: TGTGCCTGGAGTGTGGACAGATACTATGGCTACACCTTC. Residues: CAWSVDRYYGYTF. This rearrangement joins TRBV30 to TRBJ1-2; perhaps TRBD1 as D (6 bases). There are 13 residues in the CDR3. Trimming stripped 0 bases from V and 3 bases from J, with 8 bases between. Germline V gene data show CDR1 as GTSNPN and CDR2 as SVGIG (reference sequence).

This rearrangement joins TRBV25-1 to TRBJ2-5; a weak D match, TRBD1 (5 bases). The length of the CDR3 is 14 residues. V lost 3 bases to trimming and J lost 1 base, with 9 bases between them. The germline V gene encodes CDR1 MGHDK and CDR2 SYGVNS. Here the CDR3 reads CASSEGRGQETQYF. The CDR3 nucleotides are TGTGCCAGCAGTGAGGGTAGGGGCCAAGAGACCCAGTACTTC.

V and J are TRBV19 and TRBJ2-5; TRBD2 aligns across 9 bases. The V gene's germline CDR1 is LNHDA and CDR2 SQIVND (reference sequence). J lost 2 bases, V lost 6 bases, and 7 bases had no gene match. The CDR3 spans 15 residues. As DNA, the CDR3 is TGTGCCAGTAGATCACTAGCGGGCCAACAAGAGACCCAGTACTTC. Translated: CASRSLAGQQETQYF. Drawing the rest from reference TRBV19 and TRBJ2-5, the complete variable domain is DGGITQSPKYLFRKEGQNVTLSCEQNLNHDAMYWYRQDPGQGLRLIYYSQIVNDFQKGDIAEGYSVSREKKESFPLTVTSAQKNPTAFYLCASRSLAGQQETQYFGPGTRLLVL.

This clone was detected a few times. The V gene is TRBV5-1, the J gene TRBJ2-1; 15 nucleotides match TRBD2. The CDR3 runs to 19 residues. Germline V CDR1 and CDR2: SGHRS, YFSETQ. With 4 bases clipped from V and 0 bases from J, the junction kept 8 bases outside the gene matches. CDR3 in amino acids: CASSPPGLAGGGSYNEQFF. CDR3 nucleotide sequence: TGCGCCAGCAGCCCCCCGGGACTAGCGGGGGGAGGCTCCTACAATGAGCAGTTCTTC.

This chain joins TRBV5-1 and TRBJ2-5; a weak D match, TRBD1 (6 bases). V lost 2 bases and J 5 bases, leaving 16 bases between the germline ends. The CDR3 is 15 amino acids. In germline, CDR1 is SGHRS, CDR2 YFSETQ. The CDR3: CASSLGDIQPETQYF. The CDR3 nucleotides read TGCGCCAGCAGCTTAGGGGACATACAGCCGGAGACCCAGTACTTC.

The J gene is TRBJ2-2, the V gene TRBV9; D is unclear. V lost 0 bases and J 6 bases, leaving 12 bases between the germline ends. Germline V lookup: CDR1 SGDLS, CDR2 YYNGEE. This CDR3 is built from 15 residues. The CDR3 DNA is TGTGCCAGCAGCGTAGCCGCGCAACTGCCCGGGGAGCTGTTTTTT. Translating gives CASSVAAQLPGELFF.

J is TRBJ1-1 and V is TRBV4-2; D may be TRBD1 (6 bases). Trimming stripped 0 bases from V and 1 base from J, with 9 bases between. Per germline, CDR1 LGHNA and CDR2 YNFKEQ. The CDR3 consists of 15 residues. CDR3 in amino acids: CASSQDATGNTEAFF. CDR3 coding DNA: TGTGCCAGCAGCCAAGATGCGACAGGGAACACTGAAGCTTTCTTT.

With respect to this clone: Other DNA sequences in this specimen translate into the identical CDR3. The chain has TRBV5-6 and TRBJ2-1, with D unresolved. CDR1 is SGHDT, CDR2 YYEEEE, per germline. Trimming removed 0 bases at V and 6 bases at J, with 4 bases between. The CDR3 totals 12 residues. DNA for the CDR3: TGTGCCAGCAGCTTGGTCTCCAATGAGCAGTTCTTC. Its protein product is CASSLVSNEQFF.

This chain connects TRBV10-3 to TRBJ2-1, with D possibly TRBD2 on 5 matching bases. There are 13 residues in the CDR3. The V end was cut by 7 bases, the J end by 0 bases, with 7 bases between. Germline V lookup: CDR1 ENHRY, CDR2 SYGVKD. CDR3 in DNA: TGTGCCATCACGGGAAGCTCCTACAATGAGCAGTTCTTC. It encodes CAITGSSYNEQFF.

The chain is built from TRBV5-1 and TRBJ1-4, with TRBD1 matching 7 bases. V lost 1 base and J lost 3; bases outside the gene matches: 6. The length of the CDR3 is 16 residues. The V gene's germline CDR1 is SGHRS and CDR2 YFSETQ. The CDR3: CASSLTGQGANEKLFF. The DNA for the CDR3 is TGCGCCAGCAGCTTGACAGGGCAGGGGGCTAATGAAAAACTGTTTTTT.

This chain uses TRBV6-4 with TRBJ2-6; D is undetermined. The V end lost 2 bases, the J end lost 0 bases, and 2 bases lay between the germline ends. In germline, CDR1 is MRHNA, CDR2 SNTAGT. The length of the CDR3 is 14 residues. CDR3 sequence reads: CASSDLSGANVLTF. Written as DNA, the CDR3 is TGTGCCAGCAGTGACCTCTCTGGGGCCAACGTCCTGACTTTC.

The chain links TRBV5-1 to TRBJ1-5, with a possible D match to TRBD1 (5 bases). This CDR3 spans 16 amino acids. Trimming took 4 bases from V and 5 from J, leaving 19 bases between them. Germline V gene sequence: CDR1 SGHRS, CDR2 YFSETQ. The CDR3 protein is CASSIPGGVADQPQHF. Here the CDR3 DNA reads TGCGCCAGCAGCATCCCGGGGGGGGTCGCGGATCAGCCCCAGCATTTT. Full variable domain (missing parts from reference TRBV5-1 and TRBJ1-5): KAGVTQTPRYLIKTRGQQVTLSCSPISGHRSVSWYQQTPGQGLQFLFEYFSETQRNKGNFPGRFSGRQFSNSRSEMNVSTLELGDSALYLCASSIPGGVADQPQHFGDGTRLSIL.

The chain joins TRBV7-2 to TRBJ1-5, with D possibly TRBD1 on 6 matching bases. Germline values: CDR1 SGHTA, CDR2 FQGNSA. V was clipped by 1 base and J by 2 bases, with 12 bases between them. The CDR3 totals 16 residues. The CDR3 is CASSLGSGGGNQPQHF. The CDR3 DNA is TGTGCCAGCAGCTTAGGCTCGGGGGGCGGCAATCAGCCCCAGCATTTT.

The chain carries TRBV18 and TRBJ1-1; 7 positions agree with TRBD1. The CDR3 runs to 18 residues. Trimming removed 4 bases from V and 3 bases from J; junction bases left unmatched: 17. CDR1 KGHSH and CDR2 LQKENI come from the germline V gene. CDR3: CASSRNEGQRTIHTEAFF. The CDR3 nucleotides read TGTGCCAGCTCACGAAACGAGGGACAGAGGACGATTCACACTGAAGCTTTCTTT. Variable domain in full (rest from reference TRBV18 and TRBJ1-1): NAGVMQNPRHLVRRRGQEARLRCSPMKGHSHVYWYRQLPEEGLKFMVYLQKENIIDESGMPKERFSAEFPKEGPSILRIQQVVRGDSAAYFCASSRNEGQRTIHTEAFFGQGTRLTVV.

The chain uses TRBV5-1 and TRBJ1-2, with 9 bases lining up with TRBD1. Germline V gene data show CDR1 as SGHRS and CDR2 as YFSETQ. V gave up 3 bases and J gave up 3 bases; unmatched junction bases: 6. This CDR3 is built from 15 residues. The CDR3 reads CASSSLTGGDYGYTF. The DNA for the CDR3 is TGCGCCAGCAGCTCATTGACAGGGGGGGACTATGGCTACACCTTC.

The CDR3 nucleotides are TGTGCCAGCAGCTTAGTTCCGAGTGAAAAACTGTTTTTT. Its translation is CASSLVPSEKLFF. The gene calls are TRBV7-9 and TRBJ1-4; D uncertain. The ends were cut back, 1 base at V and 7 bases at J, with 7 bases in the middle. Germline values: CDR1 SEHNR, CDR2 FQNEAQ (reference sequence). CDR3 length: 13 amino acids.

Written as DNA, the CDR3 is TGTGCCAGCAGCGTAGACCCGGGAGGTGGCGAGACCCAGTACTTC. Translating gives CASSVDPGGGETQYF. The gene calls are TRBV9 and TRBJ2-5; TRBD2 agrees at 7 bases. CDR3 size: 15 residues. The trim removed 0 bases at V and 5 bases at J, leaving 7 bases unmatched. Germline CDR1 reads SGDLS; CDR2 reads YYNGEE.